These 19 T cell receptor beta chains were sequenced from one sample in a study of T cells in Graves' hyperthyroidism and ophthalmopathy. The TCR beta CDR3 regions underwent amplification using RNA transcripts as the source. When the TCR CDR3 underwent first-round RT-PCR, the HTBI primer set was used. TCRdb re-called the multiplex PCR reads with MiXCR, one entry per CDR3 protein. The repertoire holds about 500,000 distinct CDR3 sequences, with 15% to 20% as singletons. The sequencing input was blood. The receptor set was obtained from a woman aged 25-40 years with Graves' ophthalmopathy.

This clonotype appeared many times. The chain employs TRBV19 and TRBJ2-1, with TRBD2 as a possible D gene (6 bases). Per the germline V gene, CDR1 is LNHDA and CDR2 is SQIVND (reference sequence). There are 12 residues in the CDR3. V was pared by 6 bases and J by 5 bases, with 8 bases between. This CDR3 is CASRGLNNEQFF. The DNA for the CDR3 is TGTGCCAGTAGGGGACTGAACAATGAGCAGTTCTTC.

V gene TRBV12-3 or TRBV12-4 combines with J gene TRBJ1-1; 7 bases line up with TRBD1. The CDR3 runs to 14 residues. V dropped 10 bases and J dropped 0; count of bases not matched to a gene: 8. This CDR3 is CANRSGQLNTEAFF. The CDR3 DNA sequence: TGTGCCAACAGATCGGGACAGTTGAACACTGAAGCTTTCTTT.

The V gene is TRBV6-1, the J gene TRBJ2-3; no firm D call. CDR1 and CDR2 from the germline V gene are MNHNS and SASEGT. Trimming left V 8 bases short and J 0 bases short, with 9 bases between. The CDR3 covers 13 residues. The CDR3 bases are TGTGCCAGCGGCCGACTGAGCACAGATACGCAGTATTTT. It is translated as CASGRLSTDTQYF.

The rearrangement joins TRBV11-2 to TRBJ1-4; perhaps TRBD1 as D (5 bases). The CDR3 spans 12 residues. The V and J ends lost 8 bases and 3 bases respectively, with 7 bases between them. Germline lookup yields CDR1 SGHAT and CDR2 FQNNGV. The CDR3 reads CASVGPNEKLFF. In nucleotides, the CDR3 is TGTGCCAGCGTGGGGCCTAATGAAAAACTGTTTTTT.

The table lists this clonotype with many counts. The chain joins TRBV5-1 to TRBJ2-2, with 9 bases lining up with TRBD2. The V segment lost 0 bases and the J segment 1 base; nucleotides outside the gene matches: 4. Germline CDR1 reads SGHRS; CDR2 reads YFSETQ. The CDR3 has 17 amino acids. The CDR3 DNA follows: TGCGCCAGCAGCTTGGGTCCTAGCGGGGTGAACACCGGGGAGCTGTTTTTT. Translation: CASSLGPSGVNTGELFF. The whole variable domain, filled in from reference TRBV5-1 and TRBJ2-2, reads KAGVTQTPRYLIKTRGQQVTLSCSPISGHRSVSWYQQTPGQGLQFLFEYFSETQRNKGNFPGRFSGRQFSNSRSEMNVSTLELGDSALYLCASSLGPSGVNTGELFFGEGSRLTVL.

This clonotype was picked up many times. The rearrangement links TRBV20-1 to TRBJ1-5, with D tentatively TRBD1 (5 bases). This CDR3 is built from 16 residues. The germline CDR1 and CDR2 sequences are DFQATT and SNEGSKA (reference sequence). Trimming removed 4 bases from V and 6 bases from J, with 22 bases in between. The CDR3 nucleotides read TGCAGTGCTATTAGCCTTGGACACCGGGGCATTCAGCCCCAGCATTTT. Protein sequence: CSAISLGHRGIQPQHF.

This clonotype was recorded a few times. This CDR3 is CATSRTGIDVGTQYF. The CDR3 DNA follows: TGTGCCACCAGCAGAACTGGGATTGATGTGGGGACCCAGTACTTC. The chain links TRBV15 to TRBJ2-5, with D hard to call. Per the germline V gene, CDR1 is LNHNV and CDR2 is YYDKDF (reference sequence). Trimming removed 2 bases from V and 7 bases from J, with 17 bases in between. This CDR3 contains 15 residues.

CDR3: CASSQESGGGRGRTQYF. Here the CDR3 DNA reads TGTGCCAGCAGCCAAGAGTCCGGCGGGGGCCGAGGGAGGACCCAGTACTTC. This chain connects TRBV14 to TRBJ2-5; D may be TRBD2 (7 bases). Deletions cut 0 bases from V and 7 bases from J, with 21 bases between. This CDR3 contains 17 residues. CDR1 SGHDN and CDR2 FVKESK come from the germline V gene.

The J gene is TRBJ2-3, the V gene TRBV5-8; tentative D call: TRBD2 (6 bases). CDR1 and CDR2 from the germline V gene are SGHTS and YDEGEE. The CDR3 covers 14 residues. V lost 5 bases and J 3 bases, leaving 13 bases between the germline ends. As DNA, the CDR3 is TGTGCCAGCAGGCTTCCGGGAGAAACAGATACGCAGTATTTT. This translates into CASRLPGETDTQYF.

This chain joins TRBV9 and TRBJ1-2; D unresolved. The CDR3 has 11 residues. Trimming removed 3 bases at V and 7 bases at J, with 7 bases between. The V gene's germline CDR1 is SGDLS and CDR2 YYNGEE. CDR3 amino acids: CASSAKGGYTF. CDR3 DNA sequence: TGTGCCAGCAGCGCAAAGGGTGGCTACACCTTC.

This chain links TRBV18 with TRBJ1-1; D may be TRBD1 (5 bases). Germline lookup yields CDR1 KGHSH and CDR2 LQKENI. The CDR3 length is 12 residues. Trimming stripped 6 bases from V and 7 bases from J, with 12 bases between. In DNA, the CDR3 is TGTGCCAGCTCCCGGGGCATTCTTGAAGCTTTCTTT. It specifies CASSRGILEAFF. Drawing the rest from reference TRBV18 and TRBJ1-1, the complete variable domain is NAGVMQNPRHLVRRRGQEARLRCSPMKGHSHVYWYRQLPEEGLKFMVYLQKENIIDESGMPKERFSAEFPKEGPSILRIQQVVRGDSAAYFCASSRGILEAFFGQGTRLTVV.

At least ten counts were recorded for this clonotype. This rearrangement joins TRBV7-2 to TRBJ2-3, with D possibly matching TRBD1 (5 bases). In germline, CDR1 is SGHTA, CDR2 FQGNSA. Trimming cost V 3 bases and J 3 bases, with 16 bases left between them. The CDR3 is 16 residues long. CDR3 sequence (DNA): TGTGCCAGCAGCTTCGAACCAGGGTTTGGAACAGATACGCAGTATTTT. This encodes CASSFEPGFGTDTQYF. Full variable domain (rest looked up from reference TRBV7-2 and TRBJ2-3): GAGVSQSPSNKVTEKGKDVELRCDPISGHTALYWYRQSLGQGLEFLIYFQGNSAPDKSGLPSDRFSAERTGGSVSTLTIQRTQQEDSAVYLCASSFEPGFGTDTQYFGPGTRLTVL.

The genes are TRBV18 and TRBJ1-5, with D possibly TRBD1 on 5 matching bases. CDR3 length: 16 residues. V was pared by 0 bases and J by 4 bases, with 13 bases between. Germline assignment: CDR1 KGHSH and CDR2 LQKENI. The CDR3 region has the DNA TGTGCCAGCTCACCACCATCAGGGCCCCCAAATCAGCCCCAGCATTTT. It codes for CASSPPSGPPNQPQHF.

This chain links TRBV19 with TRBJ2-1; TRBD2 aligns across 7 bases. The germline gives CDR1 LNHDA, CDR2 SQIVND (reference sequence). V dropped 7 bases and J dropped 7; count of bases not matched to a gene: 10. The CDR3 consists of 14 residues. The CDR3 nucleotides are TGTGCCAGTAAATGGGCGGGAGTAGGAAATGAGCAGTTCTTC. Translated, it gives CASKWAGVGNEQFF.

As for this clonotype: A much larger clonotype is one base distant, so this may be a read error. The conserved phenylalanine or tryptophan is not found at the CDR3 terminus, so this likely reflects a read error. This rearrangement joins TRBV6-1 to TRBJ2-5, with D perhaps matching TRBD1 (7 bases). Germline CDR1 MNHNS, CDR2 SASEGT. Trimming removed 1 base from V and 4 bases from J, with 13 bases in between. The CDR3 sequence is 15 residues long. The CDR3 sequence is CASSEGGQGGETQYL. The CDR3 DNA reads as TGTGCCAGCAGTGAAGGGGGTCAGGGGGGAGAGACCCAGTACCTC.

This clonotype was counted at least ten times. This could be a read error, since a much larger clone is one nucleotide away. The chain combines TRBV7-6 with TRBJ1-1; no definite D call. With 2 bases removed from V and 0 bases from J, the gap between germline ends came to 4 bases. Per the germline V gene, CDR1 is SGHVS and CDR2 is FNYEAQ. The CDR3 length is 13 residues. The CDR3, as DNA: TGTGCCAGCAGCTTATGGGTGAACACTGAAGCTTTCTTT. Translated: CASSLWVNTEAFF.

In this sample, this clonotype turned up many times. The J gene is TRBJ2-7, the V gene TRBV28; 7 bases agree with TRBD1. This CDR3 has 16 residues. CDR1 is MDHEN and CDR2 is SYDVKM in the germline V gene. The ends lost 5 bases at V and 3 bases at J; junction bases unmatched: 13. This chain's CDR3 is CASSRIRAGGFYEQYF. The CDR3 DNA sequence: TGTGCCAGCAGTCGCATCCGGGCAGGGGGTTTCTACGAGCAGTACTTC.

The V gene is TRBV10-3, the J gene TRBJ2-1; D is perhaps TRBD2 (6 bases). The CDR3 is 14 residues long. The germline CDR1 and CDR2 sequences are ENHRY and SYGVKD. Trimming cost V 6 bases and J 5 bases, with 14 bases left between them. CDR3 coding DNA: TGTGCCATCAGCCTAGCGCTCCCGGACAATGAGCAGTTCTTC. Translating gives CAISLALPDNEQFF.

This clonotype was detected only a few times. The CDR3 here is CASSHGLAYEQFF. Written as DNA, the CDR3 is TGTGCCAGTAGTCACGGACTAGCCTATGAGCAGTTCTTC. The rearrangement links TRBV19 to TRBJ2-1, with 8 bases that match TRBD2. This CDR3 is 13 amino acids long. From germline, CDR1 is LNHDA and CDR2 SQIVND (reference sequence). The junction had 5 bases not matched to a gene; V was cut back by 5 bases and J by 8 bases.